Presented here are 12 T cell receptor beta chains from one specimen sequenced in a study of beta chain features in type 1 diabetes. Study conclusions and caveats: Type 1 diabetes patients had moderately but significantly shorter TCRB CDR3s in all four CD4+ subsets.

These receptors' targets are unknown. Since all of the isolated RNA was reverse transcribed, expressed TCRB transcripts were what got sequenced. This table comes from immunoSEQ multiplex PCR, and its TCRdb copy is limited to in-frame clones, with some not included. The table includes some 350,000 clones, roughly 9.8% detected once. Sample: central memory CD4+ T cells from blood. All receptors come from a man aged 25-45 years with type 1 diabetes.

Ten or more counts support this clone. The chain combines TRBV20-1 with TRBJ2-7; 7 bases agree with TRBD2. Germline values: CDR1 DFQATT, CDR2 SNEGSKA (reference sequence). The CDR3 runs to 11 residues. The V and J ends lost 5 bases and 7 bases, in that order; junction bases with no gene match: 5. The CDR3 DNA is TGCAGTGCTTTCCCAGCGGGGGAGCAGTACTTC. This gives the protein CSAFPAGEQYF.

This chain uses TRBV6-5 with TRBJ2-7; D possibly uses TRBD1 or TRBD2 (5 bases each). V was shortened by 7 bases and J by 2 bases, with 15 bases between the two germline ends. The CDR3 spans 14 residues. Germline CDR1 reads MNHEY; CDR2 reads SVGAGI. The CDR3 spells CASTTGPPTYEQYF. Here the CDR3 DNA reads TGTGCCAGCACCACGGGACCACCAACCTACGAGCAGTACTTC.

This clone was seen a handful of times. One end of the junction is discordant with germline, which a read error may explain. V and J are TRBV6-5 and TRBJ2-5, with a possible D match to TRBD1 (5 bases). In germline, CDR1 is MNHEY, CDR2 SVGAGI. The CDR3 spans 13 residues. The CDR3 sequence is CAISESWGETQYF. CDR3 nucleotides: TGTGCCATCAGTGAGTCATGGGGCGAGACCCAGTACTTC.

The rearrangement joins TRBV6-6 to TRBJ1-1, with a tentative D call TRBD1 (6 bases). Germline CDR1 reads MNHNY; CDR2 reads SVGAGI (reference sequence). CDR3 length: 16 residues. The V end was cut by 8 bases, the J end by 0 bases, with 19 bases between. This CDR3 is CASASQKGGMNTEAFF. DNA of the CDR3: TGTGCCAGCGCGAGCCAAAAGGGGGGCATGAACACTGAAGCTTTCTTT.

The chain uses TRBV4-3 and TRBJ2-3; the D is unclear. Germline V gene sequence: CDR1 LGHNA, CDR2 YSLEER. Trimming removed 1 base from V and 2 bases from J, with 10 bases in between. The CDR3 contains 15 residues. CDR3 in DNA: TGCGCCAGCAGCCAAGGAGTCGACGCCACAGATACGCAGTATTTT. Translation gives CASSQGVDATDTQYF.

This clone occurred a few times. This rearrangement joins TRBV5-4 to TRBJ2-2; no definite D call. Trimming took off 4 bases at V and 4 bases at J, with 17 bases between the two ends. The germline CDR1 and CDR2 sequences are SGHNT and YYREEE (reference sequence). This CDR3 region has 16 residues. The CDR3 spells CASSPSRVRSTGELFF. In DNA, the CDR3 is TGTGCCAGCAGCCCCAGTCGAGTCAGAAGCACCGGGGAGCTGTTTTTT.

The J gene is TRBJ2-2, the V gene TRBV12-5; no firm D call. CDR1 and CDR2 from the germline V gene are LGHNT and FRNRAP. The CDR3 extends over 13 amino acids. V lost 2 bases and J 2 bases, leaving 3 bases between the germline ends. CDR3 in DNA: TGTGCTAGTGGTTTGTCTAACACCGGGGAGCTGTTTTTT. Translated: CASGLSNTGELFF.

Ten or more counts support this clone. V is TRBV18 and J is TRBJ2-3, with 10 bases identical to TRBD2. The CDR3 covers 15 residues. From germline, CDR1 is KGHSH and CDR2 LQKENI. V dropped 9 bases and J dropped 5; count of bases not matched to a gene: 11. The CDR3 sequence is CASAVLAGAKDTQYF. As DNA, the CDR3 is TGTGCCAGTGCGGTCCTAGCGGGAGCGAAAGATACGCAGTATTTT.

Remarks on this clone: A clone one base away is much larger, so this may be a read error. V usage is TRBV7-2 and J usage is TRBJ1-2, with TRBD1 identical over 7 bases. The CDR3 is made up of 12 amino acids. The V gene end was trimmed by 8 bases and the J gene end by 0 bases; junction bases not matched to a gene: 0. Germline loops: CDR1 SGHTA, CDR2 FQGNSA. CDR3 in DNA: TGTGCCAGCGGGACAGCTAACTATGGCTACACCTTC. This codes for CASGTANYGYTF.

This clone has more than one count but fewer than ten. For the CDR3, the DNA is TGTGCCAGCAGTGAGGGGGACACCTATGGCTACACCTTC. Translation gives CASSEGDTYGYTF. V usage is TRBV13 and J usage is TRBJ1-2, with D perhaps matching TRBD1 (6 bases). Germline V gene sequence: CDR1 PRHDT, CDR2 FYEKMQ (reference sequence). CDR3 size: 13 residues. The ends were cut back, 6 bases at V and 4 bases at J, with 12 bases in the middle.

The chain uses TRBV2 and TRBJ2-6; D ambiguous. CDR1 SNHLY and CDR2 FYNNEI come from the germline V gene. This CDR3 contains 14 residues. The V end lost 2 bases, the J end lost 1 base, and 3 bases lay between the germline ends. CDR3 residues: CASSEQSGANVLTF. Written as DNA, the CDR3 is TGTGCCAGCAGTGAACAATCTGGGGCCAACGTCCTGACTTTC.

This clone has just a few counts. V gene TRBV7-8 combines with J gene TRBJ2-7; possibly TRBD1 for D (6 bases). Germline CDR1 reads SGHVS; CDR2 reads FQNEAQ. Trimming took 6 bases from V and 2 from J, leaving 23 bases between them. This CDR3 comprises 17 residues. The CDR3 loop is CASSFTWGLGGTYEQYF. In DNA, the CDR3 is TGTGCCAGCAGTTTTACCTGGGGGCTCGGCGGTACCTACGAGCAGTACTTC.